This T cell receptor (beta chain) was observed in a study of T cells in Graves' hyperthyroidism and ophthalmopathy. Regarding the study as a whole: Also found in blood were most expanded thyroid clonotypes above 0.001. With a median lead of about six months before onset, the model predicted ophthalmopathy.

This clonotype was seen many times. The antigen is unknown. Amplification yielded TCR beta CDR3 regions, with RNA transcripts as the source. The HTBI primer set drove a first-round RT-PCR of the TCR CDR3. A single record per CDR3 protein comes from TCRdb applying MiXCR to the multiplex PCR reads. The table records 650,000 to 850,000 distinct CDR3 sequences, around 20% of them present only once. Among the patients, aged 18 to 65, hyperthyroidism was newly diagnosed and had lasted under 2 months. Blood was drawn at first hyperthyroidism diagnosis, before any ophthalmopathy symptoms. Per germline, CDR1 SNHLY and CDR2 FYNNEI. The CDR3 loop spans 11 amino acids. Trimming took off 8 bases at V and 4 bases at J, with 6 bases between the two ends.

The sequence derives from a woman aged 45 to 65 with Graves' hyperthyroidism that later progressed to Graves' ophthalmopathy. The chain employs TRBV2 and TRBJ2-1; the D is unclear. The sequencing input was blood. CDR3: CASGIYNEQFF. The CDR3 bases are TGTGCCAGCGGAATATACAATGAGCAGTTCTTC. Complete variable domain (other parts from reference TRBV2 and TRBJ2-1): EPEVTQTPSHQVTQMGQEVILRCVPISNHLYFYWYRQILGQKVEFLVSFYNNEISEKSEIFDDQFSVERPDGSNFTLKIRSTKLEDSAMYFCASGIYNEQFFGPGTRLTVL.